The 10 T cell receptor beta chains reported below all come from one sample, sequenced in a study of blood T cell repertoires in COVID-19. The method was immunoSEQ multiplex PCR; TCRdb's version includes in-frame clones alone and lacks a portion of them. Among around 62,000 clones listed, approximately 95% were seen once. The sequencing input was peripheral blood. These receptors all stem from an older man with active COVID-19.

CDR3 nucleotide sequence: TGTGCCAGCAGCCTATACGGAGGTACGCAGTATTTT. As protein: CASSLYGGTQYF. The chain couples TRBV5-4 to TRBJ2-3, with D possibly being TRBD2 (5 bases). In germline, CDR1 is SGHNT, CDR2 YYREEE (reference sequence). This CDR3 is 12 amino acids long. The V gene lost 4 bases and the J gene lost 8 bases, with 11 bases spanning the gap.

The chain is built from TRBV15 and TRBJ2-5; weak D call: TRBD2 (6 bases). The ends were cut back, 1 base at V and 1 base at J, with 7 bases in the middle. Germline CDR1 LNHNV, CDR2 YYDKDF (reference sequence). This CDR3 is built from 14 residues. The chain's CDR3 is CATSRGGIQETQYF. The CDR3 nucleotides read TGTGCCACCAGCAGAGGCGGGATCCAAGAGACCCAGTACTTC. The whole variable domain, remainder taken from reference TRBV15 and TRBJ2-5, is DAMVIQNPRYQVTQFGKPVTLSCSQTLNHNVMYWYQQKSSQAPKLLFHYYDKDFNNEADTPDNFQSRRPNTSFCFLDIRSPGLGDTAMYLCATSRGGIQETQYFGPGTRLLVL.

The CDR3 nucleotides read TGTGCCAGCTCACCGGTGACTAGCGGGGGAGAACGGAATGAGCAGTTCTTC. The encoded protein is CASSPVTSGGERNEQFF. This chain uses TRBV18 with TRBJ2-1, with 12 nucleotides matching TRBD2. This CDR3 has 17 residues. Germline lookup yields CDR1 KGHSH and CDR2 LQKENI. V shed 3 bases, J shed 7 bases, and the junction held 10 bases outside the gene matches.

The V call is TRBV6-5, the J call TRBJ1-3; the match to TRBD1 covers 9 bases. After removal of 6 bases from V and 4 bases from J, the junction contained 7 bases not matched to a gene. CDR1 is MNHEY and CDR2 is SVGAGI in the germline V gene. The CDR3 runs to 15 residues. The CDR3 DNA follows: TGTGCCAGCAGACGACAGGGGGTTCTGGGAAACACCATATATTTT. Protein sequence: CASRRQGVLGNTIYF.

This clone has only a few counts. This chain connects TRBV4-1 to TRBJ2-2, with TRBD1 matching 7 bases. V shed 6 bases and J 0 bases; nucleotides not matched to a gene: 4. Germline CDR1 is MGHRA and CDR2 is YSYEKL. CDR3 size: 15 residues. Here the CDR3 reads CASRQGHSNTGELFF. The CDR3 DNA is TGCGCCAGCAGACAGGGGCACTCGAACACCGGGGAGCTGTTTTTT.

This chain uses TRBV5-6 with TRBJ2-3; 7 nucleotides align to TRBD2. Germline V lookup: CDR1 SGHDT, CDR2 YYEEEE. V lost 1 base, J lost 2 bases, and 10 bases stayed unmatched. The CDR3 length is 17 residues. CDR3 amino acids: CASSLLAGETYTDTQYF. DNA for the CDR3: TGTGCCAGCAGCTTGCTGGCGGGGGAGACCTACACAGATACGCAGTATTTT.

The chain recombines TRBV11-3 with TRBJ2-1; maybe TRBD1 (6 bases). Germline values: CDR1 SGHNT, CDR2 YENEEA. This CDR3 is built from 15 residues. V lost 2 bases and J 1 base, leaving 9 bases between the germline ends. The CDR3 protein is CASSLRGGSYNEQFF. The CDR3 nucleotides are TGTGCCAGCAGCTTACGAGGGGGTTCCTACAATGAGCAGTTCTTC.

The CDR3 sequence is CAANSLGQGNTGELFF. DNA for the CDR3: TGTGCCGCCAATTCGTTGGGACAGGGGAACACCGGGGAGCTGTTTTTT. The chain employs TRBV10-3 and TRBJ2-2, with 9 positions matching TRBD1. Germline assignment: CDR1 ENHRY and CDR2 SYGVKD. The CDR3 consists of 16 residues. The trim removed 11 bases at V and 1 base at J, leaving 11 bases unmatched.

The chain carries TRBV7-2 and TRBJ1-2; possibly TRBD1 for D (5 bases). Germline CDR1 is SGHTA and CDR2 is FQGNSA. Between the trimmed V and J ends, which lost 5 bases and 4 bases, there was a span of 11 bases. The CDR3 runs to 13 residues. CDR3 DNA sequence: TGTGCCAGCAGCCCTCAGGGTCCCTATGGCTACACCTTC. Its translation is CASSPQGPYGYTF.

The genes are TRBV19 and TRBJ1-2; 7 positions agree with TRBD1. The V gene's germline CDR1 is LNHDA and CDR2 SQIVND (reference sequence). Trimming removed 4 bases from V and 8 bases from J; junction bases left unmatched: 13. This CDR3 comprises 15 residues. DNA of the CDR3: TGTGCCAGTAGTACTCGCGACAGGGCGGTTGGCGGCTACACCTTC. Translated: CASSTRDRAVGGYTF.